A selection of T cell receptor beta chains follows, all from one sample in a study of molecular identifiers for immune sequencing clone quantification. TCRdb re-analysed the PCR reads in MiXCR, keeping a single row per CDR3 protein. The sample consists of 400,000 to 600,000 distinct CDR3 sequences, roughly 23% of them appearing once. The material sequenced was naive CD8+ T cells from blood, with Jurkat cell RNA spiked in. These receptors were obtained from a human donor in good health. Some libraries in this study had Jurkat cell RNA spiked in. The CDR3 runs from the conserved cysteine through the conserved F or W. A D gene is named only where the DNA matches it firmly. For some rows the clone size is stated as once, few or many, or as a class when expanded; others skip it.

v_call: TRBV3-1
clone_size: few
d_call: TRBD1
j_call: TRBJ1-1
cdr3_nt: TGTGCCAGCAGCCAAACGGGACAGACTGAAGCTTTCTTT
cdr3_aa: CASSQTGQTEAFF

v_call: TRBV3-1
clone_size: many
d_call: TRBD1
j_call: TRBJ2-5
cdr3_nt: TGTGCCAGCAGCCCGACAGGGTTGGAAGAGACCCAGTACTTC
cdr3_aa: CASSPTGLEETQYF

v_call: TRBV27
clone_size: -
d_call: -
j_call: TRBJ2-7
cdr3_nt: TGTGCCAGCAGTTATAGCGGAGGGGGAACCTACAAGCAGTACTTC
cdr3_aa: CASSYSGGGTYKQYF

v_call: TRBV6-5
clone_size: -
d_call: -
j_call: TRBJ2-7
cdr3_nt: TGTGCCAGCAGTTACGGGGAGGCCTACGAGCAGTACTTC
cdr3_aa: CASSYGEAYEQYF

v_call: TRBV27
clone_size: few
d_call: -
j_call: TRBJ2-3
cdr3_nt: TGTGCCAGCAGTATGAAGGACAGAAGAATCGCAGATACGCAGTATTTT
cdr3_aa: CASSMKDRRIADTQYF

v_call: TRBV9
clone_size: many
d_call: TRBD1
j_call: TRBJ1-1
cdr3_nt: TGTGCCAGCAGCGTTTGGGACAGCATGAACACTGAAGCTTTCTTT
cdr3_aa: CASSVWDSMNTEAFF

v_call: TRBV20-1
clone_size: few
d_call: TRBD2
j_call: TRBJ2-3
cdr3_nt: TGCAGTGCTCCCGACCAACTTAGCGGGAGTAGAGGAGATACGCAGTATTTT
cdr3_aa: CSAPDQLSGSRGDTQYF

v_call: TRBV20-1
clone_size: few
d_call: -
j_call: TRBJ1-4
cdr3_nt: TGCAGTGCTAGAGACGACAGCCCTAATGAAAAACTGTTTTTT
cdr3_aa: CSARDDSPNEKLFF

v_call: TRBV20-1
clone_size: -
d_call: TRBD2
j_call: TRBJ2-7
cdr3_nt: TGCAGTGCCCGGAACTTAGCGGGGGACGACCACGAGCAGTACTTC
cdr3_aa: CSARNLAGDDHEQYF

v_call: TRBV5-1
clone_size: many
d_call: -
j_call: TRBJ2-7
cdr3_nt: TGCGCCAGCAGCCCAACCGCTTTTGCCACCTACGAGCAGTACTTC
cdr3_aa: CASSPTAFATYEQYF

v_call: TRBV6-2/TRBV6-3
clone_size: -
d_call: -
j_call: TRBJ2-2
cdr3_nt: TGTGCCAGCAGTTATGTGCAGACGAACACCGGGGAGCTGTTTTTT
cdr3_aa: CASSYVQTNTGELFF

v_call: TRBV6-5
clone_size: many
d_call: TRBD2
j_call: TRBJ2-2
cdr3_nt: TGTGCCAGCAGGCCACTAGCGGGGGGGAACACCGGGGAGCTGTTTTTT
cdr3_aa: CASRPLAGGNTGELFF

v_call: TRBV27
clone_size: many
d_call: -
j_call: TRBJ2-7
cdr3_nt: TGTGCCAGCAGTCCCCTGGATGTTATCGGCCCCTACGAGCAGTACTTC
cdr3_aa: CASSPLDVIGPYEQYF

v_call: TRBV6-6
clone_size: -
d_call: TRBD2
j_call: TRBJ2-7
cdr3_nt: TGTGCCAGCAGTTACATGTCCCTAGCGGGAAACTACGAGCAGTACTTC
cdr3_aa: CASSYMSLAGNYEQYF

v_call: TRBV19
clone_size: -
d_call: -
j_call: TRBJ1-1
cdr3_nt: TGTGCCAGTAGCCCAAGTTCCCATGCCGCGGATAAAGCTTTCTTT
cdr3_aa: CASSPSSHAADKAFF

v_call: TRBV20-1
clone_size: -
d_call: TRBD2
j_call: TRBJ2-7
cdr3_nt: TGCAGTGCTGGGGGGCTAGCGGGGACCTACGAGCAGTACTTC
cdr3_aa: CSAGGLAGTYEQYF

v_call: TRBV12-3/TRBV12-4
clone_size: few
d_call: -
j_call: TRBJ1-3
cdr3_nt: TGTGCCAGCAGTTTGGTTACTTCTGGAAACACCATATATTTT
cdr3_aa: CASSLVTSGNTIYF

v_call: TRBV5-1
clone_size: -
d_call: -
j_call: TRBJ1-4
cdr3_nt: TGCGCCAGCGGCTTGGCCGGGACACACGAAAAACTGTTTTTT
cdr3_aa: CASGLAGTHEKLFF

v_call: TRBV7-9
clone_size: many
d_call: -
j_call: TRBJ2-5
cdr3_nt: TGTGCCAGCAGCATGGACTCGCGGAATCAAGAGACCCAGTACTTC
cdr3_aa: CASSMDSRNQETQYF

v_call: TRBV30
clone_size: many
d_call: TRBD1
j_call: TRBJ1-4
cdr3_nt: TGTGCCTGGAGTTTCGGACAGGGACTAAATGAAAAACTGTTTTTT
cdr3_aa: CAWSFGQGLNEKLFF

v_call: TRBV5-1
clone_size: -
d_call: -
j_call: TRBJ2-5
cdr3_nt: TGCGCCAGCAGCTCACTTGGCTACCCGACGCAAGAGACCCGGTACTTC
cdr3_aa: CASSSLGYPTQETRYF

v_call: TRBV5-1
clone_size: -
d_call: TRBD2
j_call: TRBJ2-3
cdr3_nt: TGCGCCAGCAGCTTGGCGACTAGCGGAACAGATACGCAGTATTTT
cdr3_aa: CASSLATSGTDTQYF

v_call: TRBV13
clone_size: -
d_call: -
j_call: TRBJ2-3
cdr3_nt: TGTGCCAGCAGCTTCCGACAGAGCACAGATACGCAGTATTTT
cdr3_aa: CASSFRQSTDTQYF

v_call: TRBV7-9
clone_size: -
d_call: -
j_call: TRBJ2-1
cdr3_nt: TGTGCCAGCAGCTTACAGGATCGAAGGAAGTTCTTC
cdr3_aa: CASSLQDRRKFF

v_call: TRBV4-3
clone_size: -
d_call: -
j_call: TRBJ2-6
cdr3_nt: TGCGCCAGCAGCCAAGGTCGAGACTCTGGTGGGGCCAACGTCCTGACTTTC
cdr3_aa: CASSQGRDSGGANVLTF

v_call: TRBV6-5
clone_size: many
d_call: -
j_call: TRBJ1-1
cdr3_nt: TGTGCCAGCAGTTTTGATATTTACACTGAAGCTTTCTTT
cdr3_aa: CASSFDIYTEAFF

v_call: TRBV4-3
clone_size: -
d_call: -
j_call: TRBJ2-3
cdr3_nt: TGCGCCAGCAGCCAAGATTGGGGTGCGTCAGATACGCAGTATTTT
cdr3_aa: CASSQDWGASDTQYF

v_call: TRBV7-2
clone_size: -
d_call: -
j_call: TRBJ1-1
cdr3_nt: TGTGCCAGCAGCTCCCCTTCGGCCGTGAACACTGAAGCTTTCTTT
cdr3_aa: CASSSPSAVNTEAFF

v_call: TRBV25-1
clone_size: -
d_call: -
j_call: TRBJ2-5
cdr3_nt: TGTGCCAGCAGTGATACTAATTCGGGAGAGACCCAGTACTTC
cdr3_aa: CASSDTNSGETQYF

v_call: TRBV30
clone_size: -
d_call: -
j_call: TRBJ2-5
cdr3_nt: TGTGCCTGGACCGAGGGTATGGTCCAAGAGACCCAGTACTTC
cdr3_aa: CAWTEGMVQETQYF

v_call: TRBV6-2/TRBV6-3
clone_size: many
d_call: -
j_call: TRBJ2-2
cdr3_nt: TGTGCCAGCAGTTACGGTTTGATAGTGAGGAACACCGGGGAGCTGTTTTTT
cdr3_aa: CASSYGLIVRNTGELFF

v_call: TRBV4-3
clone_size: many
d_call: TRBD1
j_call: TRBJ2-3
cdr3_nt: TGCGCCAGCAGCCAAGATCTGCAGGGGGCTCCTCAACATACGCAGTATTTT
cdr3_aa: CASSQDLQGAPQHTQYF

v_call: TRBV7-3
clone_size: few
d_call: -
j_call: TRBJ2-7
cdr3_nt: TGTGCCAGCAGCTTATTTGGGGGATGGGAGCAGTACTTC
cdr3_aa: CASSLFGGWEQYF

v_call: TRBV4-3
clone_size: few
d_call: -
j_call: TRBJ2-2
cdr3_nt: TGCGCCAGCAGCCAAGAGGGACTGGGGACCGCCGGGGAGCTGTTTTTT
cdr3_aa: CASSQEGLGTAGELFF

v_call: TRBV4-3
clone_size: -
d_call: TRBD2
j_call: TRBJ2-1
cdr3_nt: TGCGCCAGCAGCCAAGATGGTGGGACTAGCGCCGAGAGCTCCTACAATGAGCAGTTCTTC
cdr3_aa: CASSQDGGTSAESSYNEQFF

v_call: TRBV3-1
clone_size: few
d_call: -
j_call: TRBJ2-6
cdr3_nt: TGTGCCAGCAGCCAAGCCGGTATTGGGGCCAACGTCCTGACTTTC
cdr3_aa: CASSQAGIGANVLTF

v_call: TRBV7-6
clone_size: -
d_call: TRBD2
j_call: TRBJ2-7
cdr3_nt: TGTGCCAGCAGCCCAAACCCGACTAGCTTCTACGAGCAGTACTTC
cdr3_aa: CASSPNPTSFYEQYF

v_call: TRBV3-1
clone_size: many
d_call: -
j_call: TRBJ2-2
cdr3_nt: TGTGCCAGCAGCCAGGGGGATCCGATTAACACCGGGGAGCTGTTTTTT
cdr3_aa: CASSQGDPINTGELFF

v_call: TRBV27
clone_size: -
d_call: -
j_call: TRBJ2-7
cdr3_nt: TGTGCCAGCACCTCCCATTCCTACGAGCAGTACTTC
cdr3_aa: CASTSHSYEQYF

v_call: TRBV11-2
clone_size: -
d_call: -
j_call: TRBJ1-1
cdr3_nt: TGTGCCAGCAGCTTAGTTCCGGGACGGATGAACACTGAAGCTTTCTTT
cdr3_aa: CASSLVPGRMNTEAFF

v_call: TRBV13
clone_size: -
d_call: -
j_call: TRBJ1-2
cdr3_nt: TGTGCCAGCAGCCAGGTATGGGCAGGGGCCCATGGCTACACCTTC
cdr3_aa: CASSQVWAGAHGYTF

v_call: TRBV27
clone_size: many
d_call: -
j_call: TRBJ1-2
cdr3_nt: TGTGCCAGCAGTTTGAGTTCCCCGGCCTATGGCTACACCTTC
cdr3_aa: CASSLSSPAYGYTF

v_call: TRBV29-1
clone_size: few
d_call: -
j_call: TRBJ2-2
cdr3_nt: TGCAGCGCCCCCGGGAGCACCGGGGAGCTGTTTTTT
cdr3_aa: CSAPGSTGELFF

v_call: TRBV27
clone_size: -
d_call: TRBD2
j_call: TRBJ2-3
cdr3_nt: TGTGCCAGCAGTGAGCGGGACGGCACAGATACGCAGTATTTT
cdr3_aa: CASSERDGTDTQYF

v_call: TRBV27
clone_size: -
d_call: -
j_call: TRBJ2-7
cdr3_nt: TGTGCCAGCAGTTTCGGCCGAGGAGATTACGAGCAGTACTTC
cdr3_aa: CASSFGRGDYEQYF

v_call: TRBV7-9
clone_size: many
d_call: TRBD1
j_call: TRBJ1-5
cdr3_nt: TGTGCCAGCAGCCCACCCGGGACAGACAATCAGCCCCAGCATTTT
cdr3_aa: CASSPPGTDNQPQHF

v_call: TRBV7-6
clone_size: many
d_call: -
j_call: TRBJ2-5
cdr3_nt: TGTGCCAGCAGCTCGATACTGGGTAGCCAAGAGACCCAGTACTTC
cdr3_aa: CASSSILGSQETQYF

v_call: TRBV20-1
clone_size: few
d_call: -
j_call: TRBJ1-1
cdr3_nt: TGCAGTGCCCCCGCGGTGGGGCCCACTGAAGCTTTCTTT
cdr3_aa: CSAPAVGPTEAFF

v_call: TRBV9
clone_size: few
d_call: TRBD1
j_call: TRBJ2-7
cdr3_nt: TGTGCCAGCAGCGTAGCCGCAGGGGGCGGGTACGAGCAGTACTTC
cdr3_aa: CASSVAAGGGYEQYF

v_call: TRBV30
clone_size: few
d_call: -
j_call: TRBJ1-1
cdr3_nt: TGTGCCTGGAGTGCCCCATACAGGAAACAAGCTTTCTTT
cdr3_aa: CAWSAPYRKQAFF